Below are 31 T cell receptor beta chains sequenced from a single sample in a study of chemoradiotherapy in HPV16-positive cancers. Generated by immunoSEQ multiplex PCR, the TCRdb table keeps only in-frame clones and is missing some. The sample lists several thousand clones; approximately 88% were seen once. This material was obtained from a patient who underwent chemoradiotherapy. These receptors came from a human donor with HPV-associated anogenital cancer.

The J gene is TRBJ2-1, the V gene TRBV7-6; TRBD2 matches at 13 bases. Germline V CDR1 and CDR2: SGHVS, FNYEAQ. The CDR3 sequence is 16 residues long. J lost 5 bases, V lost 5 bases, and 6 bases had no gene match. DNA for the CDR3: TGTGCCAGCAGCCAAGGGACTAGCGGGGTCGACAATGAGCAGTTCTTC. Translating gives CASSQGTSGVDNEQFF. Supplemented by reference TRBV7-6 and TRBJ2-1, the full variable domain reads GAGVSQSPRYKVTKRGQDVALRCDPISGHVSLYWYRQALGQGPEFLTYFNYEAQQDKSGLPNDRFSAERPEGSISTLTIQRTEQRDSAMYRCASSQGTSGVDNEQFFGPGTRLTVL.

V and J are TRBV27 and TRBJ2-2; D possibly corresponds to TRBD2 (6 bases). Germline V lookup: CDR1 MNHEY, CDR2 SMNVEV (reference sequence). V was cut by 8 bases and J by 1 base, with 11 bases left in between. This CDR3 is 14 amino acids long. This CDR3 is CASWSGGNTGELFF. Here the CDR3 DNA reads TGTGCCAGCTGGTCCGGGGGGAACACCGGGGAGCTGTTTTTT.

The V and J genes are TRBV19 and TRBJ1-1; D remains ambiguous. The ends were cut back, 3 bases at V and 1 base at J, with 9 bases in the middle. From germline, CDR1 is LNHDA and CDR2 SQIVND (reference sequence). The CDR3 runs to 14 residues. For the CDR3, the DNA is TGTGCCAGTAGTATTCAGCCAAGGAACACTGAAGCTTTCTTT. Amino acid sequence: CASSIQPRNTEAFF.

V is TRBV5-1 and J is TRBJ2-7; D ambiguous. CDR1 is SGHRS, CDR2 YFSETQ, per germline. CDR3 length equals 13 residues. V was cut by 5 bases and J by 2 bases, with 11 bases left in between. The CDR3 reads CASSLTIAYEQYF. The CDR3 nucleotides are TGCGCCAGCAGTTTGACAATTGCCTACGAGCAGTACTTC.

The V and J genes are TRBV7-9 and TRBJ2-5, with a tentative D call TRBD1 (6 bases). The CDR3 is 13 amino acids. CDR1 is SEHNR and CDR2 is FQNEAQ in the germline V gene (reference sequence). V was trimmed by 3 bases and J by 4 bases, leaving 9 bases between them. The chain's CDR3 is CASSFQTGETQYF. The CDR3 DNA reads as TGTGCCAGCAGCTTTCAGACAGGAGAGACCCAGTACTTC.

The chain combines TRBV11-2 with TRBJ2-7; possibly TRBD2 for D (7 bases). The CDR3 runs 15 residues. Looked up from germline, CDR1 is SGHAT and CDR2 is FQNNGV. The germline V and J ends were trimmed by 3 bases and 1 base, with 13 bases remaining between them. The CDR3 protein is CASSFFGGPSYEQYF. The CDR3 DNA reads TGTGCCAGCAGCTTTTTCGGGGGGCCTTCCTACGAGCAGTACTTC.

The gene calls are TRBV5-5 and TRBJ2-5, with 8 bases identical to TRBD2. The CDR3 is 13 residues long. CDR1 and CDR2 from the germline V gene are SGHKS and YYEKEE (reference sequence). After removal of 5 bases from V and 6 bases from J, the junction contained 6 bases not matched to a gene. CDR3 residues: CASSPGLEKTQYF. DNA for the CDR3: TGTGCCAGCAGTCCGGGACTAGAAAAGACCCAGTACTTC.

The V and J genes are TRBV6-6 and TRBJ2-7, with a weak D call TRBD2 (5 bases). The V and J ends lost 6 bases and 4 bases respectively, with 19 bases between them. Germline loops: CDR1 MNHNY, CDR2 SVGAGI (reference sequence). This CDR3 comprises 15 residues. The CDR3 coding sequence is TGTGCCAGCAGCTCCCCCACACTAGAACGATACGAGCAGTACTTC. Translating gives CASSSPTLERYEQYF.

In this sample, this clone is large. The J gene is TRBJ2-7, the V gene TRBV25-1; 8 bases align to TRBD1. The V segment lost 3 bases and the J segment 7 bases; nucleotides outside the gene matches: 8. The CDR3 runs to 14 residues. Per the germline V gene, CDR1 is MGHDK and CDR2 is SYGVNS. Here the CDR3 DNA reads TGTGCCAGCAGTGAGGGGGACAGGCGTGGGGAGCAGTACTTC. It encodes CASSEGDRRGEQYF.

This chain uses TRBV14 with TRBJ2-3, with TRBD2 matching over 9 bases. The junction had 8 bases not matched to a gene; V was cut back by 3 bases and J by 1 base. This CDR3 comprises 17 residues. Germline values: CDR1 SGHDN, CDR2 FVKESK. The CDR3 bases are TGTGCCAGCAGCCATAAAATAGCGGGAGTGGGCACAGATACGCAGTATTTT. Translating gives CASSHKIAGVGTDTQYF.

CDR3 sequence: CSVDLGHKQYF. The CDR3 DNA follows: TGCAGCGTTGACCTGGGACACAAGCAGTACTTC. This chain uses TRBV29-1 with TRBJ2-7; tentative D call: TRBD1 (6 bases). This CDR3 region has 11 residues. Germline CDR1 SQVTM, CDR2 ANQGSEA. V was cut by 3 bases and J by 8 bases, with 11 bases left in between.

This sequence joins TRBV2 and TRBJ2-7; 7 nucleotides line up with TRBD1. CDR1 and CDR2 from the germline V gene are SNHLY and FYNNEI. The CDR3 extends over 13 amino acids. Losses at the gene ends were 6 bases for V and 5 bases for J; bases not matched to a gene: 7. DNA for the CDR3: TGTGCCAGCAGGCCAGACAGGGACCACGAGCAGTACTTC. It translates to CASRPDRDHEQYF. Supplemented by reference TRBV2 and TRBJ2-7, the full variable domain reads EPEVTQTPSHQVTQMGQEVILRCVPISNHLYFYWYRQILGQKVEFLVSFYNNEISEKSEIFDDQFSVERPDGSNFTLKIRSTKLEDSAMYFCASRPDRDHEQYFGPGTRLTVT.

This chain uses TRBV2 with TRBJ2-5; 8 bases match TRBD1. The length of the CDR3 is 13 residues. V lost 8 bases and J lost 3; bases outside the gene matches: 5. Germline V gives CDR1 SNHLY, CDR2 FYNNEI. The CDR3 region is CASGPQGEETQYF. The CDR3 DNA reads as TGTGCCAGCGGCCCACAGGGGGAAGAGACCCAGTACTTC.

The rearrangement links TRBV15 to TRBJ1-5; TRBD1 is a possible D gene (6 bases). V was clipped by 2 bases and J by 0 bases, with 14 bases between them. The germline gives CDR1 LNHNV, CDR2 YYDKDF (reference sequence). The CDR3 runs to 17 residues. CDR3 residues: CATSRHRESYSNQPQHF. CDR3 nucleotides: TGTGCCACCAGCAGACACAGGGAGTCGTATAGCAATCAGCCCCAGCATTTT. Together with reference TRBV15 and TRBJ1-5, the CDR3 gives the full variable domain: DAMVIQNPRYQVTQFGKPVTLSCSQTLNHNVMYWYQQKSSQAPKLLFHYYDKDFNNEADTPDNFQSRRPNTSFCFLDIRSPGLGDTAMYLCATSRHRESYSNQPQHFGDGTRLSIL.

Regarding this clone: Sequence at one end of the junction differs from germline and may be a read error. The chain uses TRBV5-1 and TRBJ1-1, with D perhaps TRBD1 (5 bases). Germline assignment: CDR1 SGHRS and CDR2 YFSETQ. The CDR3 runs to 14 residues. CDR3 protein: CASSLRSGNSEAFF. For the CDR3, the DNA is TGCGCCAGCAGCTTGCGGTCAGGGAACTCTGAAGCTTTCTTT.

This chain uses TRBV18 with TRBJ2-2, with a possible D match to TRBD1 (5 bases). Germline CDR1 reads KGHSH; CDR2 reads LQKENI. V dropped 5 bases and J dropped 3 bases, with 10 bases sitting between them. The CDR3 runs to 14 residues. CDR3 residues: CASSIAGYTGELFF. The CDR3 nucleotides read TGTGCCAGCTCAATTGCAGGGTACACCGGGGAGCTGTTTTTT.

The V call is TRBV27, the J call TRBJ2-2; no clear D gene. Germline V CDR1 and CDR2: MNHEY, SMNVEV (reference sequence). Trimming removed 1 base from V and 7 bases from J, with 7 bases in between. The CDR3 loop spans 13 amino acids. The CDR3 DNA reads as TGTGCCAGCAGTTTATTTATGGGCGGGGAGCTGTTTTTT. Amino acids: CASSLFMGGELFF.

V usage is TRBV2 and J usage is TRBJ2-7; D remains ambiguous. Per the germline V gene, CDR1 is SNHLY and CDR2 is FYNNEI. V lost 6 bases, J lost 4 bases, and 10 bases lay in between. The CDR3 loop spans 12 amino acids. This CDR3 is CASRGFGYEQYF. In DNA, the CDR3 is TGTGCCAGCAGGGGTTTTGGTTACGAGCAGTACTTC.

The rearrangement uses TRBV9 and TRBJ2-1; TRBD2 aligns across 16 bases. The CDR3 length is 21 residues. After removal of 1 base from V and 7 bases from J, the junction contained 17 bases not matched to a gene. Per the germline V gene, CDR1 is SGDLS and CDR2 is YYNGEE. The CDR3 sequence is CASSVSPGTSGGAGNTNEQFF. The CDR3 DNA reads as TGTGCCAGCAGCGTATCTCCCGGGACTAGCGGGGGGGCAGGCAATACAAATGAGCAGTTCTTC.

The CDR3 sequence: CASSPLLAAYEQYF. In nucleotides, the CDR3 is TGTGCCAGCAGCCCACTACTAGCGGCCTACGAGCAGTACTTC. The gene calls are TRBV16 and TRBJ2-7, with 8 bases fitting TRBD2. V trimming: 4 bases; J trimming: 2 bases; junction bases outside the gene matches: 4. Germline CDR1 is KGHSY and CDR2 is FQNENV. This CDR3 region has 14 residues.

The DNA for the CDR3 is TGTGCCAGCGTTGGGGACAGGGGGAGGCCGTCGGGTGAAGCTTTCTTT. It specifies CASVGDRGRPSGEAFF. The chain joins TRBV27 to TRBJ1-1; 11 bases align to TRBD1. The CDR3 consists of 16 residues. Germline lookup yields CDR1 MNHEY and CDR2 SMNVEV (reference sequence). J lost 7 bases, V lost 8 bases, and 15 bases had no gene match.

The gene calls are TRBV30 and TRBJ1-1; D not resolved. V lost 2 bases and J lost 3, with 10 bases in between. The CDR3 covers 13 residues. Germline values: CDR1 GTSNPN, CDR2 SVGIG (reference sequence). DNA for the CDR3: TGTGCCTGGAGTTTACAGCGGCACACTGAAGCTTTCTTT. Translated: CAWSLQRHTEAFF.

The chain recombines TRBV19 with TRBJ2-6; perhaps TRBD1 as D (6 bases). The ends were cut back, 3 bases at V and 2 bases at J, with 14 bases in the middle. This CDR3 is 17 amino acids long. Germline values: CDR1 LNHDA, CDR2 SQIVND (reference sequence). DNA of the CDR3: TGTGCCAGTAGTATGTCCAGGGGCTCGCCTGGGGCCAACGTCCTGACTTTC. Its translation is CASSMSRGSPGANVLTF.

A few counts support this clone. This rearrangement joins TRBV21-1 to TRBJ1-2; TRBD1, as called in the table, went unchecked against the DNA. TRBV21-1 is annotated as a pseudogene. This CDR3 has 19 residues. The CDR3 reads CASSKERSLGLQGADGYTF. The CDR3 DNA follows: TGTGCCAGCAGCAAAGAGCGGTCGTTGGGGTTACAGGGGGCCGATGGCTACACCTTC.

The rearrangement uses TRBV30 and TRBJ2-1, with TRBD2 identical over 8 bases. The length of the CDR3 is 15 residues. V was clipped by 0 bases and J by 6 bases; unmatched bases: 7. CDR1 is GTSNPN and CDR2 is SVGIG in the germline V gene (reference sequence). CDR3 DNA: TGTGCCTGGAGTGTACGGGGGGGCGTAGGCAATGAGCAGTTCTTC. This sequence encodes CAWSVRGGVGNEQFF. Using reference TRBV30 and TRBJ2-1 for the parts outside the CDR3, the full variable domain is SQTIHQWPATLVQPVGSPLSLECTVEGTSNPNLYWYRQAAGRGLQLLFYSVGIGQISSEVPQNLSASRPQDRQFILSSKKLLLSDSGFYLCAWSVRGGVGNEQFFGPGTRLTVL.

This chain connects TRBV14 to TRBJ2-7; D is unclear. Between the trimmed V and J ends, which lost 3 bases and 3 bases, there was a span of 9 bases. Germline CDR1 is SGHDN and CDR2 is FVKESK. The CDR3 extends over 13 amino acids. The CDR3 sequence is CASSHGVSYEQYF. Written as DNA, the CDR3 is TGTGCCAGCAGCCATGGAGTAAGCTACGAGCAGTACTTC.

This clone was recorded once. The V call is TRBV6-1, the J call TRBJ1-3; TRBD1 is a possible D gene (6 bases). The germline CDR1 and CDR2 sequences are MNHNS and SASEGT. The V end lost 7 bases, the J end lost 3 bases, and 16 bases lay between the germline ends. The CDR3 covers 15 residues. CDR3 bases: TGTGCCAGCACCTTTAGGGGGAGTTATGGAAACACCATATATTTT. Its protein is CASTFRGSYGNTIYF.

With respect to this clone: Germline is not matched at one junction end, which may reflect a read error. The chain has TRBV19 and TRBJ1-1, with D perhaps matching TRBD1 (5 bases). The CDR3 covers 13 residues. CDR1 and CDR2 (germline): LNHDA, SQIVND (reference sequence). The CDR3 region has the DNA TGTGCCAGTACCCAAGACTGGTCCGCGGGACTGGGATTT. Amino acids: CASTQDWSAGLGF.

The chain uses TRBV6-5 and TRBJ2-1, with TRBD2 matching over 8 bases. V trimming: 7 bases; J trimming: 9 bases; junction bases outside the gene matches: 11. In germline, CDR1 is MNHEY, CDR2 SVGAGI. CDR3 length: 14 residues. The CDR3 DNA reads TGTGCCAGCACACCGGTTCTAGCGGGTGGTGAGCAGTTCTTC. Translated: CASTPVLAGGEQFF.

This clone has only one observation. The CDR3 DNA reads as TGTGCCACCAGCCCCGAGACAGGGGCGGTTCAGCCCCAGCATTTT. Protein product: CATSPETGAVQPQHF. V is TRBV15 and J is TRBJ1-5, with 8 bases aligning to TRBD1. After removal of 5 bases from V and 6 bases from J, the junction contained 9 bases not matched to a gene. Germline loops: CDR1 LNHNV, CDR2 YYDKDF (reference sequence). The CDR3 length is 15 residues.

This clone appeared once. The gene calls are TRBV7-2 and TRBJ2-6; weak D call: TRBD2 (6 bases). Germline-derived CDR1 and CDR2 are SGHTA and FQGNSA. V was shortened by 5 bases and J by 1 base, with 9 bases between the two germline ends. CDR3 length: 15 amino acids. CDR3 bases: TGTGCCAGCAGCCGTGGGGGGTCTGGGGCCAACGTCCTGACTTTC. This gives the protein CASSRGGSGANVLTF.